The present T cell receptor (beta chain) was sequenced within a study of shared clonotypes between healthy human individuals. Study results and limitations: The study found roughly 5% of naive CD4 clonotypes shared across several donors.

Profiling relied on immunoSEQ multiplex PCR, and the TCRdb table lists in-frame clones only, not all of them. The data hold 1,400,000 or so clones, with approximately 98.5% observed a single time. With regard to this clone: The antigen remains undetermined.

V shed 5 bases, J shed 3 bases, and the junction held 6 bases outside the gene matches. Germline assignment: CDR1 MNHNS and CDR2 SASEGT. The CDR3 contains 14 residues. The sequenced sample consisted of naive CD4+ T cells sorted from blood. Sample subset: CD45RA+ positively selected. The rearrangement uses TRBV6-1 and TRBJ1-2; 7 bases align to TRBD1. This TCR was sampled from a young man in good health. CDR3 sequence (DNA): TGTGCCAGCAGTAGCCAACAGGGGTACTATGGCTACACCTTC. This translates into CASSSQQGYYGYTF.